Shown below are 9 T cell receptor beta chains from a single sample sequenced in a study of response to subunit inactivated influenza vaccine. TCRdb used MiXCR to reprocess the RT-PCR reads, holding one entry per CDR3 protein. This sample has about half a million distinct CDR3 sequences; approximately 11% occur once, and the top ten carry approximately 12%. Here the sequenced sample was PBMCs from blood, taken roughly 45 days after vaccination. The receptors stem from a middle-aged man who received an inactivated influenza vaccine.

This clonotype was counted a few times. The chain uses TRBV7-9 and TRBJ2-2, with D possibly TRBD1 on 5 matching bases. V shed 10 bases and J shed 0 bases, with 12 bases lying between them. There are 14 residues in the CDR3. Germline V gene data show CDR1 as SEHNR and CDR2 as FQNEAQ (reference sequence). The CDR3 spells CAIPTETNTGELFF. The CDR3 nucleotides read TGTGCCATCCCGACAGAGACGAACACCGGGGAGCTGTTTTTT.

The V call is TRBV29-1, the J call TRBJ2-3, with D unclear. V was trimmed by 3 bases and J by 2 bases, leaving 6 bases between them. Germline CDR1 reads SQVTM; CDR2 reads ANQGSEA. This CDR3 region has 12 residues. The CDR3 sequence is CSVDPYTDTQYF. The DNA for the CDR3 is TGCAGCGTTGATCCGTACACAGATACGCAGTATTTT.

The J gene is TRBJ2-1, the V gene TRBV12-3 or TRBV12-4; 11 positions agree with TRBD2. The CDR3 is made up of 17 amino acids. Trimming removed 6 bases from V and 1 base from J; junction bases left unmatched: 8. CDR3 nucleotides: TGTGCCAGCAGGATGACTAGCGGGGCAGAGTCCTACAATGAGCAGTTCTTC. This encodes CASRMTSGAESYNEQFF.

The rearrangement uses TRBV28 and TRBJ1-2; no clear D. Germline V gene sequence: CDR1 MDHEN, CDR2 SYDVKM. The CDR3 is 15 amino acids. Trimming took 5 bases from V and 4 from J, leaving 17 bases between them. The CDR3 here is CASSPPGLFGYGYTF. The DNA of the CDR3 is TGTGCCAGCAGTCCCCCTGGGCTCTTTGGCTATGGCTACACCTTC.

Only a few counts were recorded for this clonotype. The CDR3 DNA is TGTGCCATCAGTGAGAGGACAGACCTTACAAACCAGCAGTTCTTC. Its protein product is CAISERTDLTNQQFF. The rearrangement links TRBV10-3 to TRBJ2-1; TRBD1 is a possible D gene (6 bases). The CDR3 is 15 residues long. Per germline, CDR1 ENHRY and CDR2 SYGVKD. The V end was cut by 2 bases, the J end by 11 bases, with 19 bases between.

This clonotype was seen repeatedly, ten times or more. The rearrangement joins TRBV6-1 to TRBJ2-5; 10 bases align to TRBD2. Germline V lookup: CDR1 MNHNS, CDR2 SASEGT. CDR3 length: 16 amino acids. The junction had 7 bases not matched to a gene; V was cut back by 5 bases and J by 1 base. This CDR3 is CASSRRGLAAQETQYF. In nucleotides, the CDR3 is TGTGCCAGCAGTCGACGAGGACTAGCGGCCCAAGAGACCCAGTACTTC.

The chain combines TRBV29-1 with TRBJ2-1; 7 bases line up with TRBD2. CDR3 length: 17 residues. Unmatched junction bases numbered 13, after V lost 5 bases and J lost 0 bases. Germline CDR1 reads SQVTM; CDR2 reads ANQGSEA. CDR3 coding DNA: TGCAGCGTTAAAAGGGCTAGCGGCTCAAGCTCCTACAATGAGCAGTTCTTC. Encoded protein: CSVKRASGSSSYNEQFF.

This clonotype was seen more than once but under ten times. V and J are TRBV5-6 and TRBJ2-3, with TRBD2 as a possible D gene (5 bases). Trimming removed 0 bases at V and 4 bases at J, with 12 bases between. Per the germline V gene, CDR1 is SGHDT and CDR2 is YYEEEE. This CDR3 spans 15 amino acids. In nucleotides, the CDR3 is TGTGCCAGCAGCTTGGTGGGAGAGGGAGCAGATACGCAGTATTTT. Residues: CASSLVGEGADTQYF.

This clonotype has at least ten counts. CDR3 DNA sequence: TGCGCCAGCAGCCAAGATAGGTATGAGCAGTTCTTC. It encodes CASSQDRYEQFF. The chain uses TRBV4-3 and TRBJ2-1, with D unclear. CDR1 and CDR2 (germline): LGHNA, YSLEER. The CDR3 length is 12 residues. Trimming pared 0 bases from V and 8 bases from J, leaving 5 bases between.